This TCR beta chain was captured by sequencing in a study of blood T cell repertoires in COVID-19. Looking at the study overall: Nucleic acid was either cDNA or gDNA, and it came from T cells, B-cell-depleted T cells, or PBMCs.

Generated by immunoSEQ multiplex PCR, the TCRdb table keeps only in-frame clones and is missing some. The sample contains 300,000 to 350,000 clones, around nine tenths of which appear only once. CDR1 SQVTM and CDR2 ANQGSEA come from the germline V gene. The CDR3 has 12 residues. The V end lost 4 bases, the J end lost 6 bases, and 13 bases lay between the germline ends. This clone came up many times. The chain uses TRBV29-1 and TRBJ2-7; the D is unclear. The source is a woman in her seventies with COVID-19, enrolled during active disease. Source material: peripheral blood. The CDR3 here is CSVATSIREQYF. Written as DNA, the CDR3 is TGCAGCGTTGCCACGAGCATACGCGAGCAGTACTTC.